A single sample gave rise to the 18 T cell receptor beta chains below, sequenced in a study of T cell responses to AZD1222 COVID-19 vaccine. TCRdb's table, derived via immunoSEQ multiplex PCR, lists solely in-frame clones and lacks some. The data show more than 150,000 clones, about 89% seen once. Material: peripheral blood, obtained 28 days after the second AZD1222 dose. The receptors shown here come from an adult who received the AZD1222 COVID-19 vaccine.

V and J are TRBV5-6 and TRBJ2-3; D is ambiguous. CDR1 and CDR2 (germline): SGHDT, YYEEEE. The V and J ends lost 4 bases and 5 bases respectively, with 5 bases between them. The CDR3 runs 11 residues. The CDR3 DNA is TGTGCCAGCAGCACTATAGATACGCAGTATTTT. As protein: CASSTIDTQYF.

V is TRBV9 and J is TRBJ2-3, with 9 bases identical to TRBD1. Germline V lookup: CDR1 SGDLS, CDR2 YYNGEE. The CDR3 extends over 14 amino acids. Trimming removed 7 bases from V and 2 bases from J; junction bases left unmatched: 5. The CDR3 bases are TGTGCCAGCTCGACAGGGGGAGTCACAGATACGCAGTATTTT. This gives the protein CASSTGGVTDTQYF.

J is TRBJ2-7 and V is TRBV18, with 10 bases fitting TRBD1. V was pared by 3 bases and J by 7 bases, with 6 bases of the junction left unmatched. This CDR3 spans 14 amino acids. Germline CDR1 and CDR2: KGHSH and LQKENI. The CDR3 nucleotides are TGTGCCAGCTCACCTAGGGGACAGGGGCGGGAGCAGTACTTC. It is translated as CASSPRGQGREQYF.

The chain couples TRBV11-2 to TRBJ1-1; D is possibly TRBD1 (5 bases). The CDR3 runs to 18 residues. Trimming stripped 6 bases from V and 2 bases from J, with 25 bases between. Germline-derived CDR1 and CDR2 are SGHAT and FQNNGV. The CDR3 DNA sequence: TGTGCCAGCAGTCGTTCGGATCAGGGCGGTGGGTATAACACTGAAGCTTTCTTT. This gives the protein CASSRSDQGGGYNTEAFF.

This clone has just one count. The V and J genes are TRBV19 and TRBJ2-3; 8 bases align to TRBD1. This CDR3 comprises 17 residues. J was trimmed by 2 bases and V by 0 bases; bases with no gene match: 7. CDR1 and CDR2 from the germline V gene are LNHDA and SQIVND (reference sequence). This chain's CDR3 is CASSIEGHRGYTDTQYF. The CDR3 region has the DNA TGTGCCAGTAGTATAGAGGGGCACAGGGGGTACACAGATACGCAGTATTTT.

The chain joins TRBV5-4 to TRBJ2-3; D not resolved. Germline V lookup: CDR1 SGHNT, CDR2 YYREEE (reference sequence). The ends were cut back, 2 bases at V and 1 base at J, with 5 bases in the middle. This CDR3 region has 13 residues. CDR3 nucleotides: TGTGCCAGCAGCTTACCGGGCACAGATACGCAGTATTTT. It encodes CASSLPGTDTQYF.

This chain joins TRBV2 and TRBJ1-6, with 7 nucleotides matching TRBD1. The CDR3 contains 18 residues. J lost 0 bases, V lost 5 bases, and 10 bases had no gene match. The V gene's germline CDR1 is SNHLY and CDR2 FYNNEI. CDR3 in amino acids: CASSTPPGGSSYNSPLHF. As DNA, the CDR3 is TGTGCCAGCAGTACCCCCCCAGGGGGTAGCTCCTATAATTCACCCCTCCACTTT.

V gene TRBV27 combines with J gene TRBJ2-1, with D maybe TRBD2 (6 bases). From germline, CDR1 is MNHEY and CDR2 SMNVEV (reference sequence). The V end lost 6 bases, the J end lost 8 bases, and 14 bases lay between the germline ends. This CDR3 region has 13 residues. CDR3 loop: CASSPTSFHEQFF. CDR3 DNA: TGTGCCAGCAGCCCCACTAGCTTCCATGAGCAGTTCTTC.

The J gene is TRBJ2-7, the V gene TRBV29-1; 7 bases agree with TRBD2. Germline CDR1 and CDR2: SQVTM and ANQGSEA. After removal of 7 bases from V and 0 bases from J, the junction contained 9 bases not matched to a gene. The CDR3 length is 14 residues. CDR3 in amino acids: CSARPGRSSYEQYF. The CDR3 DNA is TGCAGCGCCCGCCCCGGGAGGAGCTCCTACGAGCAGTACTTC.

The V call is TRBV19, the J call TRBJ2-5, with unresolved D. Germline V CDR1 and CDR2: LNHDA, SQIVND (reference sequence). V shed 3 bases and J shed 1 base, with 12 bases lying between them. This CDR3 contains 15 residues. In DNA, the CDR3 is TGTGCCAGTAGTATTAGAGTGTGGGGCCAAGAGACCCAGTACTTC. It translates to CASSIRVWGQETQYF. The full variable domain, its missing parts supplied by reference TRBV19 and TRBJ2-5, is DGGITQSPKYLFRKEGQNVTLSCEQNLNHDAMYWYRQDPGQGLRLIYYSQIVNDFQKGDIAEGYSVSREKKESFPLTVTSAQKNPTAFYLCASSIRVWGQETQYFGPGTRLLVL.

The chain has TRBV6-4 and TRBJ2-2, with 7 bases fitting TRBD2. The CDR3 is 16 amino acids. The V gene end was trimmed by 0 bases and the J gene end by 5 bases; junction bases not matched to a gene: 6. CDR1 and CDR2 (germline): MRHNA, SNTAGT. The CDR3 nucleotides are TGTGCCAGCAGTGACTCGATGGCTAGCGGTACCGGGGAGCTGTTTTTT. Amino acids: CASSDSMASGTGELFF.

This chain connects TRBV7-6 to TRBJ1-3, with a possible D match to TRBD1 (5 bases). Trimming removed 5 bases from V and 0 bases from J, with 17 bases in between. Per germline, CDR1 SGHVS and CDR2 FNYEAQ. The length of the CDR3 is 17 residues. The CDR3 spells CASSRQWGPNSGNTIYF. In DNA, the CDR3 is TGTGCCAGCAGCCGACAATGGGGACCGAACTCTGGAAACACCATATATTTT.

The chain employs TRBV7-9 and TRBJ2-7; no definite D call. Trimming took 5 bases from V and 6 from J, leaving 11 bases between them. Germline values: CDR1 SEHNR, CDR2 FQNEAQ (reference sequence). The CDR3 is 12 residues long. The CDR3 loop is CASSQVPGEQYF. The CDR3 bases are TGTGCCAGCAGCCAGGTACCTGGCGAGCAGTACTTC.

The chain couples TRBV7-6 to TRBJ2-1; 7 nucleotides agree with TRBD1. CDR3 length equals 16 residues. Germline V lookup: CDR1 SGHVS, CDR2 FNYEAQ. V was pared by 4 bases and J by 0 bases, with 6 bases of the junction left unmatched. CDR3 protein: CASSSWTGRSYNEQFF. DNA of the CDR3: TGTGCCAGCAGCTCCTGGACAGGCCGCTCCTACAATGAGCAGTTCTTC.

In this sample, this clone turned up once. The CDR3 here is CASSLGTSGLTDTQYF. CDR3 bases: TGCGCCAGCAGCTTGGGGACTAGCGGACTCACAGATACGCAGTATTTT. The chain links TRBV5-1 to TRBJ2-3, with 10 bases matching TRBD2. With 0 bases clipped from V and 2 bases from J, the junction kept 3 bases outside the gene matches. The CDR3 runs to 16 residues. The germline CDR1 and CDR2 sequences are SGHRS and YFSETQ. The full variable domain, completed using reference TRBV5-1 and TRBJ2-3, is KAGVTQTPRYLIKTRGQQVTLSCSPISGHRSVSWYQQTPGQGLQFLFEYFSETQRNKGNFPGRFSGRQFSNSRSEMNVSTLELGDSALYLCASSLGTSGLTDTQYFGPGTRLTVL.

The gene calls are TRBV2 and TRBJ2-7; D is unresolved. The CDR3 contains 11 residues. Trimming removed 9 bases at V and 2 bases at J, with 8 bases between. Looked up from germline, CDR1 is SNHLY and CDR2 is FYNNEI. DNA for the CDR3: TGTGCCAGTTCAGGAGCCTACGAGCAGTACTTC. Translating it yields CASSGAYEQYF.

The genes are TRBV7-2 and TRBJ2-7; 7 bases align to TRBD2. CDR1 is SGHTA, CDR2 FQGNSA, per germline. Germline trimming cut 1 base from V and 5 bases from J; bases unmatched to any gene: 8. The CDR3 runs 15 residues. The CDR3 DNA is TGTGCCAGCAGCTTAGTTGCGGGAGCGGTCAACGAGCAGTACTTC. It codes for CASSLVAGAVNEQYF.

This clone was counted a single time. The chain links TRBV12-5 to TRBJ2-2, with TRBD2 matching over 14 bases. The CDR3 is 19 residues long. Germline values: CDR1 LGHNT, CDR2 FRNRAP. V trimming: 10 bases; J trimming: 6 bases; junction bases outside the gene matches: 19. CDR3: CATAYRPGQGLAGAGELFF. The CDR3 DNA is TGTGCTACCGCGTATAGACCGGGACAGGGACTAGCGGGAGCCGGGGAGCTGTTTTTT.